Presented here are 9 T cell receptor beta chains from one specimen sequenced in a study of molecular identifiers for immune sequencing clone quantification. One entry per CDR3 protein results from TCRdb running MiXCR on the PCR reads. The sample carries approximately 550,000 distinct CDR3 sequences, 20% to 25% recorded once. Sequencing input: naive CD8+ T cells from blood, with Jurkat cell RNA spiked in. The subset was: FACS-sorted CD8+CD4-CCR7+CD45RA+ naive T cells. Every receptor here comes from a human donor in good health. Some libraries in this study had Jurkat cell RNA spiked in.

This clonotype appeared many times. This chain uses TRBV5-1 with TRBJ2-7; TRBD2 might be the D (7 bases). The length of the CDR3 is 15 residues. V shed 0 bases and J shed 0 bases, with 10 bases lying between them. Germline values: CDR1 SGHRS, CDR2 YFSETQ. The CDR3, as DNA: TGCGCCAGCAGCTTGGACAGGGAGGGCTCCTACGAGCAGTACTTC. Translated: CASSLDREGSYEQYF.

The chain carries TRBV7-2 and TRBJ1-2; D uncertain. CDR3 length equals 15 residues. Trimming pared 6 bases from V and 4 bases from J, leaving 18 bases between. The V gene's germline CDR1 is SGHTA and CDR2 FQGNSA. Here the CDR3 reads CASSPPEGDFYGYTF. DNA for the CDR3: TGTGCCAGCAGTCCACCTGAGGGAGACTTCTATGGCTACACCTTC.

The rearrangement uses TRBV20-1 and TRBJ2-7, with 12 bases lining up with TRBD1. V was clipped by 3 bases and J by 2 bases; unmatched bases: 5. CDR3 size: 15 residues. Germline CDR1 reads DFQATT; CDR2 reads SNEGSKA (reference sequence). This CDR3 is CSASPGTGGPYEQYF. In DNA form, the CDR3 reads TGCAGTGCTAGCCCCGGGACAGGGGGCCCCTACGAGCAGTACTTC.

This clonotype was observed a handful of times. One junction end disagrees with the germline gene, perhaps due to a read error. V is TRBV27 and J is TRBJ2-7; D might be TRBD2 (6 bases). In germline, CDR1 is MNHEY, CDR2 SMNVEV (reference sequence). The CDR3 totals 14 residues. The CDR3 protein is CASSLSGVAYEQHF. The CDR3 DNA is TGTGCCAGCAGTTTGTCGGGGGTAGCCTACGAGCAGCACTTC.

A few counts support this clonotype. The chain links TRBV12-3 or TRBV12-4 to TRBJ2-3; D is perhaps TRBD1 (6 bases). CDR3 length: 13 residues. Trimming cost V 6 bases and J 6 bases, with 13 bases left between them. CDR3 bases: TGTGCCAGCAGGCAAACAGGGATGGATACGCAGTATTTT. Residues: CASRQTGMDTQYF.

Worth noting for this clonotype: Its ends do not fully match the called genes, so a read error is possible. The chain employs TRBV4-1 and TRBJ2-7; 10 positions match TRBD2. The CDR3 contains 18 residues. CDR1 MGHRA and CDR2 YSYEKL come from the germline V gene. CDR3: CASSQEPSGASGSREQYF. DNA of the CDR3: TGCGCCAGCAGTCAAGAGCCCTCGGGGGCTAGCGGGAGTCGGGAGCAGTACTTC.

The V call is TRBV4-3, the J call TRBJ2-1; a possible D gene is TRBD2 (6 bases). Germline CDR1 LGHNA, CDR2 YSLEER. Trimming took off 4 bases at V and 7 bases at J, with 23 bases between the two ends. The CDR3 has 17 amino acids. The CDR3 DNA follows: TGCGCCAGCAGCCCTAAGGGACCGGGAGCATATGGGAATGAGCAGTTCTTC. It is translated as CASSPKGPGAYGNEQFF.

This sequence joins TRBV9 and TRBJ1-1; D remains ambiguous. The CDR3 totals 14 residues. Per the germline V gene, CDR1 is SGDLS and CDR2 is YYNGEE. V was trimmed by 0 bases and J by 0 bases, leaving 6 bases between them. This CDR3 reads CASSVEALNTEAFF. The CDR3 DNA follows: TGTGCCAGCAGCGTAGAGGCCCTGAACACTGAAGCTTTCTTT.

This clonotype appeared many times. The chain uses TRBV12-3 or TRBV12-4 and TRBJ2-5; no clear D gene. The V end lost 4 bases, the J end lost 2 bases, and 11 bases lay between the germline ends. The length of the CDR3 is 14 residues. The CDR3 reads CASSSLGNQETQYF. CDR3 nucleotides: TGTGCCAGCAGTTCGTTGGGAAATCAAGAGACCCAGTACTTC.